The 14 T cell receptor beta chains listed next were all sequenced from one sample in a study of T cells after yellow fever vaccination. TCRdb reprocessed the 5' RACE reads via MiXCR and lists one record per CDR3 protein. The table has a few hundred thousand distinct CDR3 sequences, roughly 8% seen once; the top ten hold approximately 15%. Material: PBMCs, obtained more than 40 days after the first yellow fever vaccination. The source of these receptors is a man between 18 and 35 years old who received the YFV17D yellow fever vaccine.

The rearrangement joins TRBV6-1 to TRBJ1-2, with 7 nucleotides matching TRBD1. After removal of 7 bases from V and 4 bases from J, the junction contained 9 bases not matched to a gene. Germline V gene sequence: CDR1 MNHNS, CDR2 SASEGT. This CDR3 region has 14 residues. CDR3 DNA: TGTGCCAGCACGCCTAGGGGACAGCCCTATGGCTACACCTTC. This encodes CASTPRGQPYGYTF.

The gene calls are TRBV5-1 and TRBJ2-3; 9 nucleotides agree with TRBD2. The ends lost 4 bases at V and 5 bases at J; junction bases unmatched: 11. Per germline, CDR1 SGHRS and CDR2 YFSETQ. The CDR3 length is 16 residues. CDR3: CASSPLGGGARDTQYF. In nucleotides, the CDR3 is TGCGCCAGCAGCCCCCTCGGCGGGGGGGCCCGAGATACGCAGTATTTT.

This chain joins TRBV18 and TRBJ2-1; D perhaps matches TRBD2 (5 bases). Germline V lookup: CDR1 KGHSH, CDR2 LQKENI. Trimming shortened V by 3 bases and J by 6 bases, and 24 bases separated the two germline ends. This CDR3 comprises 18 residues. This CDR3 reads CASSPQGYRTPEVNEQFF. The CDR3, as DNA: TGTGCCAGCTCACCCCAAGGTTATAGGACCCCGGAGGTCAATGAGCAGTTCTTC.

V and J are TRBV5-5 and TRBJ2-1; D ambiguous. The CDR3 runs 16 residues. Trimming stripped 4 bases from V and 0 bases from J, with 14 bases between. The germline CDR1 and CDR2 sequences are SGHKS and YYEKEE (reference sequence). In DNA, the CDR3 is TGTGCCAGCAGCCCAATTTGGCCCGGCTCCTACAATGAGCAGTTCTTC. The encoded protein is CASSPIWPGSYNEQFF.

This clonotype was seen only a few times. The chain has TRBV13 and TRBJ2-1, with 9 bases aligning to TRBD2. V shed 8 bases, J shed 8 bases, and the junction held 7 bases outside the gene matches. The CDR3 extends over 13 amino acids. Germline V gives CDR1 PRHDT, CDR2 FYEKMQ (reference sequence). The CDR3 sequence is CASGGAGGDEQFF. The CDR3 region has the DNA TGTGCCAGCGGGGGAGCGGGGGGCGATGAGCAGTTCTTC.

This clonotype was detected ten times or more. The CDR3 is CASSLGQSESYEQYV. The CDR3 DNA is TGTGCCAGCAGTTTAGGACAGTCAGAATCCTACGAGCAGTACGTC. This chain links TRBV28 with TRBJ2-7; perhaps TRBD1 as D (6 bases). The CDR3 has 15 amino acids. V lost 2 bases, J lost 1 base, and 12 bases lay in between. Germline V gene lookup returns CDR1 MDHEN and CDR2 SYDVKM.

The chain joins TRBV4-3 to TRBJ2-1; 8 bases line up with TRBD2. Trimming removed 1 base from V and 8 bases from J; junction bases left unmatched: 7. CDR1 LGHNA and CDR2 YSLEER come from the germline V gene. The CDR3 runs to 15 residues. CDR3 in DNA: TGCGCCAGCAGCCAAGGAAACGGGGGGGCGTATGAGCAGTTCTTC. It is translated as CASSQGNGGAYEQFF.

V usage is TRBV7-9 and J usage is TRBJ1-4, with a weak D call TRBD1 (6 bases). CDR1 and CDR2 (germline): SEHNR, FQNEAQ (reference sequence). V was clipped by 5 bases and J by 5 bases, with 18 bases between them. The CDR3 runs to 16 residues. The CDR3 DNA follows: TGTGCCAGCAGCCCAGGACAGAGCTTTCCGAATGAAAAACTGTTTTTT. Protein sequence: CASSPGQSFPNEKLFF.

This clonotype has a handful of counts. The chain carries TRBV12-3 or TRBV12-4 and TRBJ1-4; 8 nucleotides match TRBD1. The CDR3 covers 14 residues. Losses at the gene ends were 4 bases for V and 6 bases for J; bases not matched to a gene: 4. DNA for the CDR3: TGTGCCAGCAGTTACGGACAGGGCCATGAAAAACTGTTTTTT. As protein: CASSYGQGHEKLFF.

The chain couples TRBV5-1 to TRBJ1-2; D is ambiguous. Trimming cost V 2 bases and J 2 bases, with 7 bases left between them. The CDR3 is made up of 13 amino acids. CDR1 is SGHRS, CDR2 YFSETQ, per germline. CDR3 bases: TGCGCCAGCAGCTTTCCTGAGAACTATGGCTACACCTTC. Protein: CASSFPENYGYTF.

This clonotype was seen a few times. The chain joins TRBV9 to TRBJ1-1; D ambiguous. V lost 0 bases and J 1 base, leaving 10 bases between the germline ends. CDR1 and CDR2 from the germline V gene are SGDLS and YYNGEE. There are 15 residues in the CDR3. The CDR3 bases are TGTGCCAGCAGCGTAGCGGGAGGGAAGAACACTGAAGCTTTCTTT. Protein product: CASSVAGGKNTEAFF.

DNA for the CDR3: TGTGCCAGCAGCCAAACCGGGACTGATAGGATTCTTAACGAGCAGTACTTC. Amino acids: CASSQTGTDRILNEQYF. This chain uses TRBV4-2 with TRBJ2-7; D might be TRBD2 (6 bases). This CDR3 comprises 17 residues. The ends were cut back, 2 bases at V and 5 bases at J, with 22 bases in the middle. Per the germline V gene, CDR1 is LGHNA and CDR2 is YNFKEQ.

This clonotype was seen ten or more times. J is TRBJ2-7 and V is TRBV5-1, with unresolved D. V was pared by 0 bases and J by 2 bases, with 9 bases between. CDR3 length: 14 residues. Germline loops: CDR1 SGHRS, CDR2 YFSETQ. CDR3 in DNA: TGCGCCAGCAGCTTGGTCGCAGCCGCCTACGAGCAGTACTTC. Translation: CASSLVAAAYEQYF. The variable domain in full, completed from reference TRBV5-1 and TRBJ2-7, reads KAGVTQTPRYLIKTRGQQVTLSCSPISGHRSVSWYQQTPGQGLQFLFEYFSETQRNKGNFPGRFSGRQFSNSRSEMNVSTLELGDSALYLCASSLVAAAYEQYFGPGTRLTVT.

This clonotype was observed a handful of times. This chain uses TRBV7-2 with TRBJ2-1; D unclear. Trimming removed 2 bases at V and 6 bases at J, with 8 bases between. Germline V gene lookup returns CDR1 SGHTA and CDR2 FQGNSA. The CDR3 loop spans 13 amino acids. The CDR3 sequence is CASSLPGLNEQFF. The CDR3 bases are TGTGCCAGCAGCTTACCGGGTCTCAATGAGCAGTTCTTC.